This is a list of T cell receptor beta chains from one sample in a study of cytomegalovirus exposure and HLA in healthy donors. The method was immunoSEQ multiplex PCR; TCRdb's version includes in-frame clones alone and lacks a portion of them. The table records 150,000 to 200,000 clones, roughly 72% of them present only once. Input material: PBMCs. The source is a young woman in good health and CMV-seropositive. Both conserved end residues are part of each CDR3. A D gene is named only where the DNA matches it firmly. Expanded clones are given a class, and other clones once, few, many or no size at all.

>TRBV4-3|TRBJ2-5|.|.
TGCGCCAGCAGCCAAGAACAGAAAGAGACCCAGTACTTC
CASSQEQKETQYF
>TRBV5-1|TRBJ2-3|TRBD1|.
TGCGCCAGCAGCTTGACAGGGGGACGAACAGATACGCAGTATTTT
CASSLTGGRTDTQYF
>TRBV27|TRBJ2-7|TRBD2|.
TGTGCCAGCAGCAAGGGGAGCGGGGGGGCCGGCGAGCAGTACTTC
CASSKGSGGAGEQYF
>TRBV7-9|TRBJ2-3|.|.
TGTGCCAGCAGTGACACTAGCACAGATACGCAGTATTTT
CASSDTSTDTQYF
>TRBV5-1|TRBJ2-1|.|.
TGCGCCAGCAGCACGCCATCCGGGACATCTCCTTACAATGAGCAGTTCTTC
CASSTPSGTSPYNEQFF
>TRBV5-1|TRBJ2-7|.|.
TGCGCCAGCAGCGTGTTGACAGCCTACGAGCAGTACTTC
CASSVLTAYEQYF
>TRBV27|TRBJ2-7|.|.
TGTGCCAGCAGTTCAAGAGGGTTCTACGAGCAGTACTTC
CASSSRGFYEQYF
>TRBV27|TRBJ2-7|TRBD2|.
TGTGCCAGCAGTTTGGGACTTGGGCTAGCGGGTTACGAGCAGTACTTC
CASSLGLGLAGYEQYF
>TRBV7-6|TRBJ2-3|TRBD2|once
TGTGCCAGCAGCAAGAGGGGCAGCGGGAGGGCCCCAGATACGCAGTATTTT
CASSKRGSGRAPDTQYF
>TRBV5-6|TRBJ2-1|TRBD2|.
TGTGCCAGCAGCTTTCTAGCGGGATTCGGCAATGAGCAGTTCTTC
CASSFLAGFGNEQFF
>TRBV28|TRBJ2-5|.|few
TGTGCCAGCTTATTTCAGGGGAGCCAAGAGACCCAGTACTTC
CASLFQGSQETQYF
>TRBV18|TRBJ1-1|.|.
TGTGCCAGCTCACCACGGGGGGGCGCAGGGAACACTGAAGCTTTCTTT
CASSPRGGAGNTEAFF
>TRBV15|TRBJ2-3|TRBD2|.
TGTGCCACCAGCAGGCCTAGCGGGGGGGACGATACAGATACGCAGTATTTT
CATSRPSGGDDTDTQYF
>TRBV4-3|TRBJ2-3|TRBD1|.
TGCGCCAGCAGCCAAGGAAGAGGGGGCCAAGGAGATACGCAGTATTTT
CASSQGRGGQGDTQYF
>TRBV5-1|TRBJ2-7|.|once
TGCGCCAGCAGCTTGGATGGTCCAGGGTACGAGCAGTACTTC
CASSLDGPGYEQYF
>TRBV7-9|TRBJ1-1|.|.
TGTTCCAGCAGCTCCTACGGGGGAGCTTTCTTT
CSSSSYGGAFF
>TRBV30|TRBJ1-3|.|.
TGTGCCTGGAGTGTGGGTTCCAGGATATATTTT
CAWSVGSRIYF
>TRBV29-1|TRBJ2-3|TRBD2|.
TGCAGCGGGGGGGAGGGGACGACGCAGTATTTT
CSGGEGTTQYF
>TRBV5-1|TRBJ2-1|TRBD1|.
TGCGCCAGCAGCTTACTTCAGGGGGCGAGTGAGCAGTTCTTC
CASSLLQGASEQFF
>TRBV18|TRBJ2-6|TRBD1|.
TGTGCCAGCTCACCTATGACAGGGAAAGCTGGGGCCAACGTCCTGACTTTC
CASSPMTGKAGANVLTF
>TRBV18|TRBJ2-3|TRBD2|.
TGTGCCAGCTCACCTCTCGCGGGGGTACCAGATACGCAGTATTTT
CASSPLAGVPDTQYF
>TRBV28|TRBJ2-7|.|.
TGTGCCAGCAGTTTCCTTATGCGTTTCTCCTACGAGCAGTACTTC
CASSFLMRFSYEQYF